Listed here is a single TCR beta chain. What it binds is not known. The data are from a study of T cells expressing NK-cell markers. Turning to the study itself: Sorted CD3+CD56+NKG2C+, CD3+CD56+NKG2C- and CD3+CD56-NKG2C+ T cells supplied TCR beta repertoires. General study findings and limits: Over 5 donors carried dominant NKG2C+ clonotypes that made up roughly 1.0-7.5% of their CD8+ T cells.

Germline V gene lookup returns CDR1 LNHNV and CDR2 YYDKDF (reference sequence). There are 16 residues in the CDR3. What made the TCR beta cDNA was 5'RACE template switching with UMIs. One entry per CDR3 protein, without DNA, is what TCRdb gives after re-calling the 5' RACE reads. The sample includes about 260,000 distinct CDR3 sequences. The V gene is TRBV15, the J gene TRBJ1-5; TCRdb lists TRBD1, though no DNA is available to test this call. The receptor comes from a young man in good health. Input material: blood T cells: a sorted CD56 or NKG2C T cell subset, CD4+ or CD8+ T cells, or bulk PBMC T cells (not recorded which). The CDR3 spells CATSREPSKGRQPQHF.